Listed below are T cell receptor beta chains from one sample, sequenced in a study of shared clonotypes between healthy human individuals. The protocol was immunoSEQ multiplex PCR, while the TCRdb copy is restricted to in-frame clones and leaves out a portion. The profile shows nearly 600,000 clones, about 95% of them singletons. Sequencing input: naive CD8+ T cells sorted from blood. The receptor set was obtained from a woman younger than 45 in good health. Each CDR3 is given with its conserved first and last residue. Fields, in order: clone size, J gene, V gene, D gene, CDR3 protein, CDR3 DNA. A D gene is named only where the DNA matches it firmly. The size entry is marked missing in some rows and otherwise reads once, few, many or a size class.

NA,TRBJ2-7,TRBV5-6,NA,CASSPPGAYEQYF,TGTGCCAGCAGCCCCCCGGGGGCCTACGAGCAGTACTTC
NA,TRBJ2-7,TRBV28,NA,CASSLSSAFVYEQYF,TGTGCCAGCAGTTTATCTTCAGCCTTTGTCTACGAGCAGTACTTC
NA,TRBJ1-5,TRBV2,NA,CASSEGTTSNQPQHF,TGTGCCAGCAGTGAAGGGACAACGAGCAATCAGCCCCAGCATTTT
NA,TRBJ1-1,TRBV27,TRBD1,CASSNRQGGTEAFF,TGTGCCAGCAGTAATCGACAGGGGGGCACTGAAGCTTTCTTT
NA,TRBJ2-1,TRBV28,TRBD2,CASSPPGLAVYNEQFF,TGTGCCAGCAGCCCACCAGGACTAGCGGTATACAATGAGCAGTTCTTC
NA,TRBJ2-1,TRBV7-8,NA,CASSPVGSPETYNEQFF,TGTGCCAGCAGCCCGGTGGGTAGTCCCGAGACCTACAATGAGCAGTTCTTC
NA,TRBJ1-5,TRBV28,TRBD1,CASSNLGTAYRDQPQHF,TGTGCCAGCAGTAACCTAGGGACAGCGTATAGGGATCAGCCCCAGCATTTT
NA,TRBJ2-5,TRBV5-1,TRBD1,CASSLYRGSETQYF,TGCGCCAGCAGCTTGTACAGGGGGTCTGAGACCCAGTACTTC
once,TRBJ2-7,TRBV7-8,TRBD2,CASSFGLAVTYEQYF,TGTGCCAGCAGCTTTGGACTAGCGGTTACCTACGAGCAGTACTTC
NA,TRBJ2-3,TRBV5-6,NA,CASSFGGAADTQYF,TGTGCCAGCAGCTTCGGAGGCGCCGCAGATACGCAGTATTTT
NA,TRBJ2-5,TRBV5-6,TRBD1,CASSAERQGSGETQYF,TGTGCCAGCAGCGCCGAACGACAGGGATCGGGGGAGACCCAGTACTTC
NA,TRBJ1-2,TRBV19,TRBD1,CASSIAEGASYGYTF,TGTGCCAGTAGTATAGCGGAGGGGGCTAGCTATGGCTACACCTTC
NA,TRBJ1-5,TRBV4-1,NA,CASSQDTSSNQPQHF,TGCGCCAGCAGCCAAGACACCTCTAGCAATCAGCCCCAGCATTTT